These 18 T cell receptor beta chains were all obtained from the same sample, sequenced in a study of T cell clonality in common variable immunodeficiency. This table comes from immunoSEQ multiplex PCR, and its TCRdb copy is limited to in-frame clones, with some not included. The record shows about 40,000 clones for this sample, with no singletons present. The sequenced material came from peripheral blood mononuclear cells. Receptor source: a person between 18 and 70 years old in good health.

This clone appeared many times. The read gets to within 3 residues of the CDR3 end, and the germline J gene fills in the rest. This chain connects TRBV12-3 or TRBV12-4 to TRBJ2-1; 9 nucleotides line up with TRBD2. The ends lost 3 bases at V and 2 bases at J; junction bases unmatched: 2. The CDR3 contains 15 residues. The CDR3 here is CASSLAGGPYNEQFF. The covered CDR3 bases are TGTGCCAGCAGTTTGGCGGGAGGGCCCTACAATGAG.

This clone was counted many times. The missing CDR3 end, 3 residues past where the read stops, is filled in from the germline J gene. The chain joins TRBV12-5 to TRBJ2-4; tentatively, D is TRBD1 (6 bases). Trimming stripped 2 bases from V and 1 base from J, with 6 bases between. This CDR3 region has 14 residues. Germline V gene lookup returns CDR1 LGHNT and CDR2 FRNRAP. The DNA read from the CDR3 is TGTGCTAGTGGTTTGACAGGGGCCAAAAACATT. It translates to CASGLTGAKNI. The entire CDR3 protein is CASGLTGAKNIQYF.

The sample holds a few counts of this clone. The CDR3 extends 3 residues past the end of the read, so its final part is completed from the germline J gene. V is TRBV7-6 and J is TRBJ1-2; possibly TRBD1 for D (5 bases). The CDR3 runs to 13 residues. Germline assignment: CDR1 SGHVS and CDR2 FNYEAQ. The CDR3 spells CASSLARGGDYTF. CDR3 DNA, as far as it was read: TGTGCCAGCAGCTTAGCGCGGGGGGGGGAC.

This clone was recorded at least ten times. The read comes to an end 3 residues before the CDR3 does, leaving the germline J gene to fill in the end. The chain couples TRBV5-1 to TRBJ2-1, with 8 positions matching TRBD2. The CDR3 is 15 amino acids. The junction had 6 bases not matched to a gene; V was cut back by 0 bases and J by 7 bases. CDR1 is SGHRS, CDR2 YFSETQ, per germline. CDR3 amino acids: CASSLAGAGANEQFF. The CDR3 DNA, read in part, is TGCGCCAGCAGCTTGGCAGGAGCGGGAGCGAATGAG.

In its sample, this clone was seen many times. Read coverage stops 3 residues before the CDR3 terminus; the germline J gene supplies the remainder. The chain links TRBV2 to TRBJ1-1, with a tentative D call TRBD1 (6 bases). Germline CDR1 and CDR2: SNHLY and FYNNEI. V was cut by 5 bases and J by 1 base, with 23 bases left in between. CDR3 length: 18 residues. The sequenced part of the CDR3 DNA is TGTGCCAGCAGTCATAGTGACAGGTTAGGGGCCTCGAACACTGAA. This gives the protein CASSHSDRLGASNTE. The entire CDR3 is CASSHSDRLGASNTEAFF.

This clone came up many times. CDR3 DNA, as far as it was read: TGTGCCAGCAGTGAAGCGCGGGGACGAAACAATGAG. Its protein is CASSEARGRNNE. The entire CDR3 reads CASSEARGRNNEQFF. This chain joins TRBV2 and TRBJ2-1; a possible D gene is TRBD2 (6 bases). The missing CDR3 end, 3 residues past where the read stops, is filled in from the germline J gene. The CDR3 runs to 15 residues. Trimming left V 0 bases short and J 5 bases short, with 11 bases between. Germline V lookup: CDR1 SNHLY, CDR2 FYNNEI.

There are many counts of this clone. Read data end 3 residues before the CDR3 end; the end is taken from the germline J gene. This chain links TRBV6-2 or TRBV6-3 with TRBJ2-2; D unclear. The V end was cut by 2 bases, the J end by 4 bases, with 5 bases between. CDR3 size: 13 residues. Germline CDR1 and CDR2: MNHEY and SVGEGT. The CDR3 protein is CASSYGRTGELFF. The DNA read from the CDR3 is TGTGCCAGCAGTTACGGGCGCACCGGGGAG.

This clone was seen at least ten times. Sequencing ends 3 residues short of the CDR3 end; the germline J gene provides the rest. V usage is TRBV4-1 and J usage is TRBJ2-7, with 11 bases identical to TRBD2. This CDR3 region has 16 residues. CDR1 is MGHRA, CDR2 YSYEKL, per germline. V lost 0 bases to trimming and J lost 5 bases; unmatched junction nucleotides: 6. This CDR3 is CASSQDSGLADDEQYF. The covered CDR3 bases are TGCGCCAGCAGCCAAGACTCGGGACTAGCGGACGACGAG.

This clone came up many times. The sequence runs out 3 residues before the end of the CDR3; the remainder is reconstructed from the germline J gene. V is TRBV19 and J is TRBJ2-1, with a weak D call TRBD2 (6 bases). The CDR3 runs to 13 residues. Germline CDR1 LNHDA, CDR2 SQIVND (reference sequence). V lost 5 bases and J lost 7, with 12 bases in between. The sequenced CDR3 bases are TGTGCCAGTAGTTTTCAGGAGGGGAATGAG. It encodes CASSFQEGNE. The whole CDR3 protein is CASSFQEGNEQFF. Variable domain in full (rest from reference TRBV19 and TRBJ2-1): DGGITQSPKYLFRKEGQNVTLSCEQNLNHDAMYWYRQDPGQGLRLIYYSQIVNDFQKGDIAEGYSVSREKKESFPLTVTSAQKNPTAFYLCASSFQEGNEQFFGPGTRLTVL.

In its sample, this clone was seen many times. The CDR3 goes on 3 residues after the read ends, and that part is filled in from the germline J gene. The chain uses TRBV5-4 and TRBJ2-2; a weak D match, TRBD2 (6 bases). CDR3 length: 16 amino acids. Germline V lookup: CDR1 SGHNT, CDR2 YYREEE (reference sequence). The V end was cut by 4 bases, the J end by 2 bases, with 15 bases between. The CDR3: CASSDLEGTNTGELFF. CDR3 bases read: TGTGCCAGCAGCGATCTCGAGGGGACTAACACCGGGGAG. Variable domain in full (rest from reference TRBV5-4 and TRBJ2-2): ETGVTQSPTHLIKTRGQQVTLRCSSQSGHNTVSWYQQALGQGPQFIFQYYREEENGRGNFPPRFSGLQFPNYSSELNVNALELDDSALYLCASSDLEGTNTGELFFGEGSRLTVL.

This clone showed up many times. The read comes to an end 3 residues before the CDR3 does, leaving the germline J gene to fill in the end. V usage is TRBV29-1 and J usage is TRBJ2-7; D is undetermined. The CDR3 has 11 residues. The germline V gene has CDR1 SQVTM and CDR2 ANQGSEA. Trimming removed 4 bases from V and 2 bases from J, with 6 bases in between. This chain's CDR3 is CSVVSTYEQYF. Incomplete CDR3 DNA: TGCAGCGTTGTCAGTACCTACGAG.

The table lists this clone with many counts. The read comes to an end 3 residues before the CDR3 does, leaving the germline J gene to fill in the end. The chain uses TRBV6-4 and TRBJ2-3; 12 nucleotides align to TRBD2. Germline trimming cut 4 bases from V and 2 bases from J; bases unmatched to any gene: 1. The germline gives CDR1 MRHNA, CDR2 SNTAGT. The CDR3 spans 15 residues. The CDR3 bases that were read are TGTGCCAGCAGTGGGACTAGCGGGGACACAGATACG. Its translation is CASSGTSGDTDT. The complete CDR3 protein is CASSGTSGDTDTQYF.

The table lists this clone with many counts. The sequenced fragment ends 3 residues before the CDR3 boundary, so the rest is inferred from the germline J gene. The chain uses TRBV6-1 and TRBJ1-2, with TRBD1 identical over 10 bases. J was trimmed by 7 bases and V by 2 bases; bases with no gene match: 10. This CDR3 spans 16 amino acids. Germline assignment: CDR1 MNHNS and CDR2 SASEGT. The sequenced part of the CDR3 DNA is TGTGCCAGCAGTGAAAATACCCGACAGGGGGCGGGTGGC. It specifies CASSENTRQGAGG. The full CDR3 reads CASSENTRQGAGGYTF.

This clone came up many times. The CDR3 goes on 3 residues after the read ends, and that part is filled in from the germline J gene. V gene TRBV29-1 combines with J gene TRBJ1-4; D gene uncertain. The CDR3 extends over 15 amino acids. Per germline, CDR1 SQVTM and CDR2 ANQGSEA. V lost 6 bases to trimming and J lost 5 bases, with 19 bases between them. The CDR3 spells CSVGDTSRRNEKLFF. The DNA read from the CDR3 is TGCAGCGTGGGTGACACCTCCCGGAGAAATGAAAAA.

The table lists this clone with a few counts. Read data end 3 residues before the CDR3 end; the end is taken from the germline J gene. The V gene is TRBV7-9, the J gene TRBJ1-2; D possibly corresponds to TRBD1 (6 bases). In germline, CDR1 is SEHNR, CDR2 FQNEAQ (reference sequence). The CDR3 covers 14 residues. The CDR3 here is CASSPSGQSYDYTF. The covered CDR3 bases are TGTGCCAGCAGCCCCTCCGGACAGTCCTACGAC.

This clone occurred a few times. CDR3 DNA (partial): TGTGCCAGCAAGCTATTGGAGGGTTCGCCAGATACG. Residues: CASKLLEGSPDT. The CDR3 in its entirety is CASKLLEGSPDTQYF. The genes are TRBV11-2 and TRBJ2-3; possible D gene TRBD2, 6 bases. With the read ending 3 residues before the CDR3 end, the germline J gene is used to fill in that end. V was trimmed by 7 bases and J by 4 bases, leaving 18 bases between them. Germline V gene data show CDR1 as SGHAT and CDR2 as FQNNGV. The CDR3 consists of 15 residues. The full variable domain, in which reference TRBV11-2 and TRBJ2-3 provide the parts outside the CDR3, is EAGVAQSPRYKIIEKRQSVAFWCNPISGHATLYWYQQILGQGPKLLIQFQNNGVVDDSQLPKDRFSAERLKGVDSTLKIQPAKLEDSAVYLCASKLLEGSPDTQYFGPGTRLTVL.

This clone turned up a few times. The CDR3 goes on 3 residues after the read ends, and that part is filled in from the germline J gene. The rearrangement uses TRBV5-6 and TRBJ2-1, with D maybe TRBD1 (5 bases). This CDR3 spans 13 amino acids. Germline CDR1 reads SGHDT; CDR2 reads YYEEEE. V lost 4 bases to trimming and J lost 5 bases, with 10 bases between them. The CDR3 DNA, read in part, is TGTGCCAGCAGCAGACAGCCGCACAATGAG. Translation gives CASSRQPHNE. The full CDR3 protein is CASSRQPHNEQFF.

This clone was counted ten times or more. The CDR3 end is not reached by the read, which stops 3 residues before it; the germline J gene fills it in. The rearrangement uses TRBV29-1 and TRBJ2-7; D is ambiguous. The CDR3 is 12 amino acids. V was clipped by 4 bases and J by 2 bases, with 9 bases between them. Germline V gene lookup returns CDR1 SQVTM and CDR2 ANQGSEA. The part of the CDR3 DNA that was read is TGCAGCGTTGCTGCAGGCCCCTACGAG. This gives the protein CSVAAGPYE. The full CDR3 reads CSVAAGPYEQYF.